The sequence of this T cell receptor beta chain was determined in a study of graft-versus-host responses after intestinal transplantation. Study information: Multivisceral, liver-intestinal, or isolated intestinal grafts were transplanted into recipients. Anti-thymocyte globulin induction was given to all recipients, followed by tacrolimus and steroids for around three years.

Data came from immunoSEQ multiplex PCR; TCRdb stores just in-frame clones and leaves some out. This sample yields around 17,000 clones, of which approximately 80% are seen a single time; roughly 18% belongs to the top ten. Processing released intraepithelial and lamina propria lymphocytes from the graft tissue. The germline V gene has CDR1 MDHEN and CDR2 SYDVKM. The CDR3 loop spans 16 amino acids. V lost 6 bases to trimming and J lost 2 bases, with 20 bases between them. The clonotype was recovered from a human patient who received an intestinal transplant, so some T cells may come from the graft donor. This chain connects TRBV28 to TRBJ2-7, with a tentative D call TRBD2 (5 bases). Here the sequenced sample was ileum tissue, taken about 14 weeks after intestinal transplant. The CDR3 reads CASSPYLWRATYEQYF. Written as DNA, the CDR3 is TGTGCCAGCAGCCCCTACCTTTGGCGGGCTACCTACGAGCAGTACTTC. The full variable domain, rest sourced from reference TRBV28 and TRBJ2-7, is DVKVTQSSRYLVKRTGEKVFLECVQDMDHENMFWYRQDPGLGLRLIYFSYDVKMKEKGDIPEGYSVSREKKERFSLILESASTNQTSMYLCASSPYLWRATYEQYFGPGTRLTVT.